The rows below give T cell receptor beta chains drawn from one sample of a study of cytomegalovirus exposure and HLA in healthy donors. The method was immunoSEQ multiplex PCR; TCRdb's version includes in-frame clones alone and lacks a portion of them. The listing contains tens of thousands of clones. Sequencing was carried out using PBMCs. The receptors here all came from a woman aged 55-75 years in good health and CMV-seropositive. The conserved cysteine and the conserved F or W are not part of the CDR3 here. Each record gives: V gene, J gene, CDR3 protein.

TRBV5-4,TRBJ2-3,ASSLASLDTQY
TRBV6-1,TRBJ1-5,ASGENRGGQPQH
TRBV7-9,TRBJ2-2,ASSAPTTNTGELF
TRBV19,TRBJ2-7,ATSQSTGSGYEQY
TRBV5-6,TRBJ2-7,ATQGGTGINHEQY
TRBV6-5,TRBJ2-3,ASRPGDRGTDTQY
TRBV25-1,TRBJ1-1,ASSESFAGETEAF
TRBV5-1,TRBJ1-1,ASSGGQGLMNTEAF
TRBV9,TRBJ1-1,ASSVGANTEAF
TRBV18,TRBJ2-5,ASSPPSNGGTQY
TRBV28,TRBJ2-6,ASSSGVGLSGANVLT
TRBV10-3,TRBJ1-6,AISESGGRSAPLH
TRBV19,TRBJ2-7,ATAPRQGSYEQY
TRBV5-1,TRBJ1-1,ASSSGQGGTEAF
TRBV5-1,TRBJ1-2,ASSLPWDRDGYT
TRBV7-8,TRBJ1-5,ASSLERGRGNQPQH
TRBV15,TRBJ1-2,ATSREAGNLIGYT
TRBV5-1,TRBJ1-1,ASSLVEDTEAF
TRBV19,TRBJ1-5,ASSTNYGAQDSNQPQH
TRBV25-1,TRBJ1-1,ASSEPWGGYPEAF
TRBV19,TRBJ2-5,ASRTGTGGAETQY
TRBV27,TRBJ1-1,ASSPRTGVTEAF